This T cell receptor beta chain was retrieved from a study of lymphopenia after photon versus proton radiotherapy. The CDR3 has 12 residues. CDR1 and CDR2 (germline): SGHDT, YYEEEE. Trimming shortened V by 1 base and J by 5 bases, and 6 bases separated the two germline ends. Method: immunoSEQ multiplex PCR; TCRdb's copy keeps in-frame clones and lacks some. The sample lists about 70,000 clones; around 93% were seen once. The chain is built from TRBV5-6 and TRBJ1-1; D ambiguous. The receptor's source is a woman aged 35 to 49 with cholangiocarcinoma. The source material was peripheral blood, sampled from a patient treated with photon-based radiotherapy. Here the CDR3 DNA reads TGTGCCAGCAGCTTGAGTGGGACTGAAGCTTTCTTT. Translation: CASSLSGTEAFF.